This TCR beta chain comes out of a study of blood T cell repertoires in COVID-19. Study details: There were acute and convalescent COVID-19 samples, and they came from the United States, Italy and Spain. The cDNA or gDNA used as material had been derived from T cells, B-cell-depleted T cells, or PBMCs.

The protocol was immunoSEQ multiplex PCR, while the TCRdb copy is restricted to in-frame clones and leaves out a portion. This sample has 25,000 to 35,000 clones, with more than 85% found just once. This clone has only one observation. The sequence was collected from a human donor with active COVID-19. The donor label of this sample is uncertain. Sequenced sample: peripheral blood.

The CDR3 reads CASISWGGVGGYTF. The CDR3 DNA is TGTGCCAGTATCTCCTGGGGGGGAGTAGGCGGCTACACCTTC. The chain has TRBV19 and TRBJ1-2, with D possibly matching TRBD1 (5 bases). V was shortened by 7 bases and J by 8 bases, with 20 bases between the two germline ends. The CDR3 extends over 14 amino acids. The V gene's germline CDR1 is LNHDA and CDR2 SQIVND (reference sequence).